The 26 T cell receptor beta chains below were found in one sample sequenced in a study of shared clonotypes between healthy human individuals. Sequencing used immunoSEQ multiplex PCR; TCRdb keeps in-frame clones, though not all of them. The sample shows nearly 1,000,000 clones, over 60% of them seen only once. The sample consisted of memory CD4+ T cells sorted from blood. The sample's subset: CD45RA-negative fraction. The receptor set was obtained from a man aged 18 to 30 in good health.

Regarding this clone: Other DNA sequences from this sample encode an identical CDR3 as well. The J gene is TRBJ1-6, the V gene TRBV9, with D hard to call. Trimming shortened V by 3 bases and J by 4 bases, and 11 bases separated the two germline ends. CDR3 length: 15 amino acids. The germline V gene encodes CDR1 SGDLS and CDR2 YYNGEE. CDR3 sequence: CASSADGDYNSPLHF. CDR3 DNA: TGTGCCAGCAGCGCCGACGGGGATTATAATTCACCCCTCCACTTT.

V and J are TRBV6-1 and TRBJ2-5; D remains ambiguous. CDR1 is MNHNS, CDR2 SASEGT, per germline. Trimming took off 2 bases at V and 9 bases at J, with 7 bases between the two ends. The CDR3 is made up of 11 amino acids. The CDR3 sequence: CASSERMAQYF. The DNA of the CDR3 is TGTGCCAGCAGTGAAAGGATGGCCCAGTACTTC.

J is TRBJ1-2 and V is TRBV29-1; 12 nucleotides align to TRBD1. Trimming cost V 6 bases and J 1 base; bases outside gene matches: 12. The CDR3 has 17 amino acids. Germline lookup yields CDR1 SQVTM and CDR2 ANQGSEA. In DNA, the CDR3 is TGCAGCGTCGGAGGGGACAGGGGGCACGATCTTAACTATGGCTACACCTTC. Translated, it gives CSVGGDRGHDLNYGYTF. Full variable domain (missing parts from reference TRBV29-1 and TRBJ1-2): SAVISQKPSRDICQRGTSLTIQCQVDSQVTMMFWYRQQPGQSLTLIATANQGSEATYESGFVIDKFPISRPNLTFSTLTVSNMSPEDSSIYLCSVGGDRGHDLNYGYTFGSGTRLTVV.

The chain combines TRBV19 with TRBJ2-2, with D possibly TRBD2 on 5 matching bases. CDR1 is LNHDA and CDR2 is SQIVND in the germline V gene (reference sequence). Trimming cost V 2 bases and J 6 bases, with 10 bases left between them. The CDR3 has 14 residues. The CDR3 DNA is TGTGCCAGTAGTATATTGGAGGCGGCCGGGGAGCTGTTTTTT. It translates to CASSILEAAGELFF.

This sequence joins TRBV30 and TRBJ2-7, with a tentative D call TRBD2 (6 bases). This CDR3 is built from 14 residues. The germline V and J ends were trimmed by 7 bases and 0 bases, with 16 bases remaining between them. Looked up from germline, CDR1 is GTSNPN and CDR2 is SVGIG (reference sequence). CDR3 loop: CALTSGSSSYEQYF. The CDR3 nucleotides are TGTGCCTTAACCAGCGGGTCCAGCTCCTACGAGCAGTACTTC.

The chain couples TRBV7-2 to TRBJ2-5; no clear D gene. There are 13 residues in the CDR3. Trimming stripped 0 bases from V and 5 bases from J, with 7 bases between. Germline values: CDR1 SGHTA, CDR2 FQGNSA. The CDR3 here is CASSLAAVETQYF. CDR3 nucleotides: TGTGCCAGCAGCTTAGCCGCGGTGGAGACCCAGTACTTC.

This clone was found once. The gene calls are TRBV25-1 and TRBJ1-4; the match to TRBD1 covers 7 bases. J gave up 7 bases and V 6 bases, and 14 bases lay outside the gene matches. Germline CDR1 MGHDK, CDR2 SYGVNS. The CDR3 totals 16 residues. The CDR3 DNA reads TGTGCCAGCAGAATGGGCGATACAGGGGTCTCTGAAAAACTGTTTTTT. Translated: CASRMGDTGVSEKLFF.

The rearrangement links TRBV11-2 to TRBJ1-2; D is unclear. Looked up from germline, CDR1 is SGHAT and CDR2 is FQNNGV. The CDR3 spans 17 residues. V lost 5 bases and J 3 bases, leaving 22 bases between the germline ends. Here the CDR3 DNA reads TGTGCCAGCAGCCGGGCTCGGCGGGAAGACCTAGACTATGGCTACACCTTC. This sequence encodes CASSRARREDLDYGYTF. The whole variable domain, remainder taken from reference TRBV11-2 and TRBJ1-2, is EAGVAQSPRYKIIEKRQSVAFWCNPISGHATLYWYQQILGQGPKLLIQFQNNGVVDDSQLPKDRFSAERLKGVDSTLKIQPAKLEDSAVYLCASSRARREDLDYGYTFGSGTRLTVV.

This clone has only one observation. The chain has TRBV6-1 and TRBJ1-3; D is perhaps TRBD1 (6 bases). The CDR3 totals 16 residues. The germline V gene has CDR1 MNHNS and CDR2 SASEGT. V lost 4 bases and J lost 1, with 14 bases in between. The CDR3 DNA is TGTGCCAGCAGTGCCCGGGACAAGAATTCTGGAAACACCATATATTTT. Protein product: CASSARDKNSGNTIYF.

CDR3 loop: CASRAKTGGTTDTQYF. As DNA, the CDR3 is TGTGCCAGCAGAGCAAAGACAGGGGGAACCACAGATACGCAGTATTTT. The chain links TRBV7-9 to TRBJ2-3, with 9 nucleotides matching TRBD1. CDR1 SEHNR and CDR2 FQNEAQ come from the germline V gene (reference sequence). The CDR3 contains 16 residues. V trimming: 6 bases; J trimming: 2 bases; junction bases outside the gene matches: 9. Full variable domain (rest looked up from reference TRBV7-9 and TRBJ2-3): DTGVSQNPRHKITKRGQNVTFRCDPISEHNRLYWYRQTLGQGPEFLTYFQNEAQLEKSRLLSDRFSAERPKGSFSTLEIQRTEQGDSAMYLCASRAKTGGTTDTQYFGPGTRLTVL.

This sequence joins TRBV28 and TRBJ2-3, with 8 bases lining up with TRBD1. V was clipped by 4 bases and J by 0 bases; unmatched bases: 6. CDR1 is MDHEN, CDR2 SYDVKM, per germline. There are 16 residues in the CDR3. The CDR3 nucleotides read TGTGCCAGCAGTTCCTCCGGGACAGGCAGCACAGATACGCAGTATTTT. This sequence encodes CASSSSGTGSTDTQYF.

This chain connects TRBV5-4 to TRBJ1-1, with D perhaps TRBD1 (5 bases). Trimming took 5 bases from V and 5 from J, leaving 19 bases between them. The CDR3 has 15 residues. CDR1 is SGHNT, CDR2 YYREEE, per germline (reference sequence). CDR3 region: CASRRDRYSVTEAFF. Written as DNA, the CDR3 is TGTGCCAGCAGGCGGGACCGCTACTCCGTGACTGAAGCTTTCTTT.

The CDR3 coding sequence is TGTGCCAGCGTTAGGAGCTCTGGAAACACCATATATTTT. This encodes CASVRSSGNTIYF. The J gene is TRBJ1-3, the V gene TRBV28; D is uncertain. Germline V CDR1 and CDR2: MDHEN, SYDVKM. Trimming left V 8 bases short and J 0 bases short, with 8 bases between. CDR3 length: 13 residues.

This clone appeared once. The chain couples TRBV30 to TRBJ2-3; the D gene is possibly TRBD2 (6 bases). The ends were cut back, 5 bases at V and 11 bases at J, with 11 bases in the middle. CDR3 length: 10 residues. Germline V gene sequence: CDR1 GTSNPN, CDR2 SVGIG (reference sequence). CDR3 sequence reads: CAWGEVRQYF. Written as DNA, the CDR3 is TGTGCCTGGGGGGAGGTGAGGCAGTATTTT.

The V gene is TRBV4-3, the J gene TRBJ2-7; D could derive from TRBD1 or TRBD2 (5 bases each). Per the germline V gene, CDR1 is LGHNA and CDR2 is YSLEER. Trimming pared 0 bases from V and 3 bases from J, leaving 15 bases between. The CDR3 runs to 16 residues. The CDR3, as DNA: TGCGCCAGCAGCCAAGATCTTACGGGACGAATCTACGAGCAGTACTTC. It is translated as CASSQDLTGRIYEQYF.

This clone was counted once. This chain connects TRBV25-1 to TRBJ2-2; a weak D match, TRBD1 (5 bases). The CDR3 sequence is 13 residues long. Looked up from germline, CDR1 is MGHDK and CDR2 is SYGVNS. V was shortened by 6 bases and J by 1 base, with 6 bases between the two germline ends. The CDR3 DNA follows: TGTGCCAGCAGCAGGGTGAACACCGGGGAGCTGTTTTTT. Amino acids: CASSRVNTGELFF.

The rearrangement joins TRBV7-2 to TRBJ2-7; D not resolved. V was pared by 2 bases and J by 2 bases, with 10 bases between. This CDR3 has 14 amino acids. CDR1 and CDR2 (germline): SGHTA, FQGNSA. CDR3 nucleotides: TGTGCCAGCAGCTTAATAGCAGCCGCCTACGAGCAGTACTTC. Residues: CASSLIAAAYEQYF.

This clone was counted between two and nine times. The chain combines TRBV5-1 with TRBJ1-4; 7 bases align to TRBD1. Per germline, CDR1 SGHRS and CDR2 YFSETQ. The CDR3 length is 14 residues. With 3 bases clipped from V and 2 bases from J, the junction kept 1 base outside the gene matches. For the CDR3, the DNA is TGCGCCAGCAGCTCGACAGGGACTAATGAAAAACTGTTTTTT. Protein: CASSSTGTNEKLFF. The full variable domain, its missing parts supplied by reference TRBV5-1 and TRBJ1-4, is KAGVTQTPRYLIKTRGQQVTLSCSPISGHRSVSWYQQTPGQGLQFLFEYFSETQRNKGNFPGRFSGRQFSNSRSEMNVSTLELGDSALYLCASSSTGTNEKLFFGSGTQLSVL.

This sequence joins TRBV12-5 and TRBJ2-5, with D tentatively TRBD1 or TRBD2 (5 bases each). The V end lost 5 bases, the J end lost 4 bases, and 20 bases lay between the germline ends. There are 16 residues in the CDR3. Germline CDR1 is LGHNT and CDR2 is FRNRAP. The CDR3 DNA sequence: TGTGCTAGTGGTCTCTATGGGGGAGTGGGGAGAGAGACCCAGTACTTC. Its protein product is CASGLYGGVGRETQYF.

As regards this clone: This sample includes further DNA sequences coding for the same CDR3. The CDR3 region has the DNA TGTGCCAGCTCACCTACCTCGGGCACAGATACGCAGTATTTT. The encoded protein is CASSPTSGTDTQYF. The chain links TRBV18 to TRBJ2-3; D is undetermined. V lost 3 bases, J lost 1 base, and 8 bases lay in between. Germline V gene sequence: CDR1 KGHSH, CDR2 LQKENI. The CDR3 loop spans 14 amino acids.

The V call is TRBV5-8, the J call TRBJ2-1; D not resolved. There are 14 residues in the CDR3. CDR1 and CDR2 (germline): SGHTS, YDEGEE. V lost 1 base and J lost 4, with 9 bases in between. The CDR3 DNA is TGTGCCAGCAGCTTGTTGCGGCAATACAATGAGCAGTTCTTC. Protein sequence: CASSLLRQYNEQFF.

The rearrangement uses TRBV6-1 and TRBJ2-7; D is ambiguous. This CDR3 is built from 11 residues. V was shortened by 6 bases and J by 9 bases, with 12 bases between the two germline ends. CDR1 and CDR2 from the germline V gene are MNHNS and SASEGT. The CDR3 sequence is CASSFGPRQYF. The CDR3 DNA follows: TGTGCCAGCAGCTTCGGACCGAGGCAGTACTTC.

This clone has a handful of counts. The same CDR3 can be traced to other DNA sequences in this sample. The V call is TRBV19, the J call TRBJ2-3, with a weak D call TRBD1 (6 bases). V lost 1 base, J lost 4 bases, and 9 bases lay in between. The CDR3 contains 14 residues. Per the germline V gene, CDR1 is LNHDA and CDR2 is SQIVND (reference sequence). The CDR3: CASSIGRGADTQYF. In DNA, the CDR3 is TGTGCCAGTAGTATAGGCAGGGGCGCAGATACGCAGTATTTT.

V is TRBV27 and J is TRBJ2-7; D possibly corresponds to TRBD2 (7 bases). The CDR3 spans 16 residues. V dropped 5 bases and J dropped 1 base, with 18 bases sitting between them. Per the germline V gene, CDR1 is MNHEY and CDR2 is SMNVEV (reference sequence). Here the CDR3 reads CASSPYGRGGSYEQYF. The CDR3 DNA reads as TGTGCCAGCAGTCCCTACGGTAGGGGGGGGTCCTACGAGCAGTACTTC.

The chain carries TRBV28 and TRBJ2-7, with D perhaps assigned TRBD1 or TRBD2 (6 bases each). Germline CDR1 and CDR2: MDHEN and SYDVKM. This CDR3 region has 13 residues. V was shortened by 3 bases and J by 6 bases, with 12 bases between the two germline ends. This CDR3 is CASSFRGRGEQYF. The CDR3 DNA reads TGTGCCAGCAGTTTCCGGGGGCGGGGCGAGCAGTACTTC.

The V call is TRBV6-1, the J call TRBJ1-1; 8 positions agree with TRBD1. The germline CDR1 and CDR2 sequences are MNHNS and SASEGT. The CDR3 runs to 13 residues. The trim removed 2 bases at V and 11 bases at J, leaving 7 bases unmatched. The CDR3 DNA reads TGTGCCAGCAGTGAATCGGCAGGGGGCTTGGCTTTCTTT. This gives the protein CASSESAGGLAFF.